These 5 T cell receptor beta chains share one sample of origin, sequenced in a study of regulatory T cells in long-lasting Graves disease. Both iRepertoire HTBI primers and Arm-PCR of CDR3 regions were used to build the TCR beta libraries. TCRdb itself ran the multiplex PCR reads through MiXCR, one entry per CDR3 protein. The table has 510,000 or so distinct CDR3 sequences, about 12% seen once. Time point of the sample: newly diagnosed GD, antithyroid drugs for less than 3 months. There was RNA extracted from PBMCs, and the TCR library was made from it. The sample also formed part of further work on T cells in Graves' hyperthyroidism and ophthalmopathy.

This sample comprised peripheral blood mononuclear cells (PBMCs), obtained at new diagnosis, from a patient treated with antithyroid drugs. The origin of the receptors is a woman between 25 and 40 years old with Graves disease.

This clonotype was seen ten or more times. The rearrangement uses TRBV10-3 and TRBJ2-3, with D perhaps being TRBD1 or TRBD2 (5 bases each). Trimming cost V 0 bases and J 10 bases, with 11 bases left between them. CDR3 length: 13 amino acids. Germline V gives CDR1 ENHRY, CDR2 SYGVKD. This chain's CDR3 is CAISESFLGAQYF. CDR3 nucleotides: TGTGCCATCAGTGAGTCGTTTTTGGGGGCGCAGTATTTT.

This clonotype was picked up many times. The CDR3, as DNA: TGTGCCAGCAGCCACTGGGACGGGGACAATGAGCAGTTCTTC. It specifies CASSHWDGDNEQFF. The chain couples TRBV3-1 to TRBJ2-1; D possibly uses TRBD1 or TRBD2 (5 bases each). CDR3 length: 14 amino acids. Germline V gives CDR1 LGHDT, CDR2 YNNKEL (reference sequence). Deletions cut 3 bases from V and 5 bases from J, with 11 bases between.

This clonotype was counted at least ten times. The genes are TRBV15 and TRBJ1-2; TRBD1 matches at 12 bases. Trimming removed 5 bases from V and 3 bases from J; junction bases left unmatched: 7. Germline V gene sequence: CDR1 LNHNV, CDR2 YYDKDF (reference sequence). The CDR3 is 16 amino acids. Written as DNA, the CDR3 is TGTGCCACCAGCCAGGGACAGGGGGCTGGATACTATGGCTACACCTTC. This codes for CATSQGQGAGYYGYTF.

This clonotype has ten or more counts. V and J are TRBV11-2 and TRBJ2-7; 12 bases are a match to TRBD2. The germline V gene encodes CDR1 SGHAT and CDR2 FQNNGV. This CDR3 has 16 amino acids. V lost 4 bases and J lost 5; bases outside the gene matches: 9. CDR3 DNA: TGTGCCAGCAGCTCATCTAGCGGGAGGGTCCACCACGAGCAGTACTTC. Protein: CASSSSSGRVHHEQYF.

This clonotype was detected only a few times. The rearrangement joins TRBV9 to TRBJ2-1; no reliable D call. The germline V gene encodes CDR1 SGDLS and CDR2 YYNGEE. The CDR3 length is 15 residues. V dropped 0 bases and J dropped 0 bases, with 7 bases sitting between them. The CDR3 coding sequence is TGTGCCAGCAGCGTAGGTCAGAGCTCCTACAATGAGCAGTTCTTC. It codes for CASSVGQSSYNEQFF.